This T cell receptor beta chain comes out of a study of T cells in Graves' hyperthyroidism and ophthalmopathy. Study results and caveats: A model of 13 V-J features distinguished ophthalmopathy from stable hyperthyroidism.

Comments on this clonotype: Its target is not known.

Orbital computed tomography and thyroid ultrasound, together with serum TRAb and thyroxine and clinical symptoms, were used for diagnoses. Germline V gives CDR1 GTSNPN, CDR2 SVGIG (reference sequence). This CDR3 region has 14 residues. V was pared by 0 bases and J by 2 bases, with 11 bases between. The source material, RNA transcripts, was used to amplify TCR beta CDR3 regions. When the TCR CDR3 underwent first-round RT-PCR, the HTBI primer set was used. From the multiplex PCR reads, TCRdb called clonotypes with MiXCR, one entry per CDR3 protein. This sample yields 650,000 to 800,000 distinct CDR3 sequences, of which roughly 46% are seen a single time; less than 9% belongs to the top ten.

The chain employs TRBV30 and TRBJ2-7; no clear D. The sample consisted of peripheral blood or thyroid tissue (not recorded which). The receptor was derived from an adult man with Graves' disease, either hyperthyroidism or ophthalmopathy (not recorded which). The CDR3 DNA sequence: TGTGCCTGGAGTGTTATGGGTCGACCCTACGAGCAGTACTTC. It translates to CAWSVMGRPYEQYF.